This T cell receptor beta chain emerged from a study of blood T cell repertoires in COVID-19. Study at large: Material from acute and convalescent COVID-19 was sourced from the United States, Italy and Spain.

Participants came from some 23 US areas, aged roughly 18 to 89 years. People in the exposed group encountered a COVID-19 case within 2 weeks before entering the study. V lost 2 bases and J 9 bases, leaving 8 bases between the germline ends. Germline CDR1 reads LGHDT; CDR2 reads YNNKEL (reference sequence). The CDR3 runs to 12 residues. Assay: immunoSEQ multiplex PCR; the TCRdb copy retains only in-frame clones and omits some. The sample has 350,000 to 450,000 clones, about 88% seen once. The sequencing input was PBMCs or T cells enriched from blood (not recorded which). The clonotype originates from a woman aged 18-35 years who had been exposed to COVID-19. V usage is TRBV3-1 (or the pseudogene TRBV3-2) and J usage is TRBJ2-1; a possible D gene is TRBD1 (6 bases). DNA for the CDR3: TGTGCCAGCAGCCAAACCAGGGGTGAGCAGTTCTTC. Its translation: CASSQTRGEQFF.